This record covers a single TCR beta chain. Sequenced by immunoSEQ multiplex PCR; TCRdb stores in-frame clones only, minus some. Counted here are 90,000 to 100,000 clones, about nine tenths occurring once; the ten biggest clones make up 3% to 4.5%. Germline V CDR1 and CDR2: PRHDT, FYEKMQ (reference sequence). Trimming pared 0 bases from V and 4 bases from J, leaving 10 bases between. This CDR3 is 16 amino acids long. The data derive from a study of control samples from healthy donors and cancer patients. Sequenced input: blood. This chain uses TRBV13 with TRBJ2-6; D may match TRBD1 or TRBD2 (5 bases each). The TCR was taken from a young woman in good health. CDR3 amino acids: CASSLGQAGGANVLTF. In nucleotides, the CDR3 is TGTGCCAGCAGCTTAGGACAGGCGGGCGGGGCCAACGTCCTGACTTTC.